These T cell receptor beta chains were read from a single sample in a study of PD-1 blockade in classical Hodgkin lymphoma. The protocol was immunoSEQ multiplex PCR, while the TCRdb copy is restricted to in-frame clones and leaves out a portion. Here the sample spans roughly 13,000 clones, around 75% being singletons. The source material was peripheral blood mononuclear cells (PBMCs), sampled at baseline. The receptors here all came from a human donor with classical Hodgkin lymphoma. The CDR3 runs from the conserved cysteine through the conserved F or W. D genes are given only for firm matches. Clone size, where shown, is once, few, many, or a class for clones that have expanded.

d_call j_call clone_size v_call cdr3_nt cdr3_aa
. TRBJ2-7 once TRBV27 TGTGCCAGCAGTCCACCGGGTCTACCTAGGGAGCAGTACTTC CASSPPGLPREQYF
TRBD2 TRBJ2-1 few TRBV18 TGTGCCAGCTCACTGGAACTAGCGGGGTGGGATGAGCAGTTCTTC CASSLELAGWDEQFF
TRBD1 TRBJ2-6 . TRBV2 TGTGCCAGCAGGACAGGGTCTGGGGCCAACGTCCTGACTTTC CASRTGSGANVLTF
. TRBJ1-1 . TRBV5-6 TGTGCCAGCAGCTTGGTTGGCAGGGGAGTCGCTGAAGCTTTCTTT CASSLVGRGVAEAFF
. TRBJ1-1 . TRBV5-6 TGTGCCAGCAGCCCGGCTGGTGGGGGCGCGGTGAACACTGAAGCTTTCTTT CASSPAGGGAVNTEAFF
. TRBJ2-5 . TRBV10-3 TGTGCCATCAGTGAGGGAAGGGTAGGCGAGACCCAGTACTTC CAISEGRVGETQYF
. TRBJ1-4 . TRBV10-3 TGTGCCACCACGAAGGACGGCGGTGAAAAACTGTTTTTT CATTKDGGEKLFF
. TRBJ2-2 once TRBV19 TGTGCCAGTAGTGCGTGGCCGACCGGGGAGCTGTTTTTT CASSAWPTGELFF
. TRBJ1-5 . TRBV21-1 TGTGCCAGCAGCAAAGGGCAGCTAACAAGCAATCAGCCCCAGCATTTT CASSKGQLTSNQPQHF
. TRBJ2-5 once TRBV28 TGTGCCAGCAGTTTATATTGGCGGAGCGACCAAGAGACCCAGTACTTC CASSLYWRSDQETQYF
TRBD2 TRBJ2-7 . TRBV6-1 TGTGCCAGCAGTGCTAGCGGGAGACCCCACGAGCAGTACTTC CASSASGRPHEQYF
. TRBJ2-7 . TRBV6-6 TGTGCCAGCAAAGGGGGGGACAACGAGCAGTACTTC CASKGGDNEQYF
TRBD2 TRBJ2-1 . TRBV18 TGTGCCAGCTCACCAGGACTAGAACCCAATGAGCAGTTCTTC CASSPGLEPNEQFF
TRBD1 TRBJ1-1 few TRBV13 TGTGCCAGCAGCCCGACAATCGGGACAGGGGATGAAGCTTTCTTT CASSPTIGTGDEAFF
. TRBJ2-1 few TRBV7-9 TGTGCCAGCAGCTTACACGAGAGCAATGAGCAGTTCTTC CASSLHESNEQFF
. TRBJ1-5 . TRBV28 TGTGCCAGCAGGGGGACGGTGAATAGCAATCAGCCCCAGCATTTT CASRGTVNSNQPQHF
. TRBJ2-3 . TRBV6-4 TGTGCCAGCAGCCAGGGACCTCTCCTCACAGATACGCAGTATTTT CASSQGPLLTDTQYF
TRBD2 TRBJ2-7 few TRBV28 TGTGCCAGCAGTTTCGGGGGAGGGCCCGTCGAGCAGTACTTC CASSFGGGPVEQYF
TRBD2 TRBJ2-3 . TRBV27 TGTGCCAGCAGTTTTGCGAGACTAGCGGGAGACGGCACAGATACGCAGTATTTT CASSFARLAGDGTDTQYF
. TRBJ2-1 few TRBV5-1 TGCGCCAGCAGCTCCGGACAGAGAGGCAATGAGCAGTTCTTC CASSSGQRGNEQFF
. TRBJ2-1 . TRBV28 TGTGCCAGCAGTTTACTAGCCTATGAGCAGTTCTTC CASSLLAYEQFF
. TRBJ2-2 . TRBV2 TGTGCCAGCAGTGAAGTTAGCGGAAACACCGGGGAGCTGTTTTTT CASSEVSGNTGELFF
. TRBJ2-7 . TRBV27 TGTGCCAGCAGCCAAATACCCAGCCACGAGCAGTACTTC CASSQIPSHEQYF
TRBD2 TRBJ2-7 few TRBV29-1 TGCAGCGTTGCTCGGGGGGCCTACGAGCAGTACTTC CSVARGAYEQYF
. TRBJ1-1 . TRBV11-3 TGTGCCAGCAGCCCCACAGGGAGGACTGAAGCTTTCTTT CASSPTGRTEAFF